Below are 27 T cell receptor beta chains sequenced from a single sample in a study of cytomegalovirus exposure and HLA in healthy donors. The PCR had 60 Vbeta and 13 Jbeta primers. TCRdb keeps only in-frame clones here, not all; method: immunoSEQ multiplex PCR. The sample carries roughly 190,000 clones, about 83% recorded once. Input material: PBMCs. Receptors were obtained from a man aged 35 to 55 in good health and CMV-seropositive.

The J gene is TRBJ2-1, the V gene TRBV5-5, with 13 bases lining up with TRBD2. The CDR3 consists of 16 residues. Trimming removed 4 bases from V and 2 bases from J; junction bases left unmatched: 3. The germline gives CDR1 SGHKS, CDR2 YYEKEE (reference sequence). In DNA, the CDR3 is TGTGCCAGCAGCCTAGGACTAGCGGGAGCCTACAATGAGCAGTTCTTC. This gives the protein CASSLGLAGAYNEQFF.

This chain connects TRBV11-2 to TRBJ1-3; no reliable D call. The CDR3 has 17 amino acids. Trimming left V 8 bases short and J 0 bases short, with 20 bases between. CDR1 is SGHAT and CDR2 is FQNNGV in the germline V gene. The CDR3 coding sequence is TGTGCCAGCGGTCCATTGGAGCGGGCGAGCTCTGGAAACACCATATATTTT. It is translated as CASGPLERASSGNTIYF.

The rearrangement uses TRBV5-1 and TRBJ1-4; D is undetermined. This CDR3 spans 17 amino acids. The germline V and J ends were trimmed by 0 bases and 1 base, with 13 bases remaining between them. CDR1 is SGHRS, CDR2 YFSETQ, per germline. DNA of the CDR3: TGCGCCAGCAGCTTGGAACCGGGAAGAATAACTAATGAAAAACTGTTTTTT. Amino acid sequence: CASSLEPGRITNEKLFF.

V is TRBV9 and J is TRBJ2-7; 10 bases map to TRBD1. J gave up 6 bases and V 4 bases, and 4 bases lay outside the gene matches. CDR3 length: 13 amino acids. CDR1 and CDR2 from the germline V gene are SGDLS and YYNGEE. In DNA form, the CDR3 reads TGTGCCAGCAGCCCCGGGACAGGGGCCGAGCAGTACTTC. Protein: CASSPGTGAEQYF.

V usage is TRBV6-5 and J usage is TRBJ2-2, with 7 bases that match TRBD1. Germline V gene lookup returns CDR1 MNHEY and CDR2 SVGAGI. The CDR3 length is 13 residues. V was pared by 6 bases and J by 12 bases, with 10 bases of the junction left unmatched. CDR3 nucleotide sequence: TGTGCCAGCAGCCCCGCTGCAGGGGGAAAGCTGTTTTTT. Its protein product is CASSPAAGGKLFF.

V usage is TRBV30 and J usage is TRBJ1-6; D is unclear. This CDR3 contains 15 residues. V was pared by 0 bases and J by 0 bases, with 6 bases between. Per germline, CDR1 GTSNPN and CDR2 SVGIG (reference sequence). CDR3 DNA sequence: TGTGCCTGGAGTGTAGGGAGCTCCTATAATTCACCCCTCCACTTT. Its protein is CAWSVGSSYNSPLHF.

This clone has just a few counts. This sequence joins TRBV9 and TRBJ1-3; no clear D gene. Trimming shortened V by 3 bases and J by 4 bases, and 11 bases separated the two germline ends. The CDR3 is made up of 14 amino acids. Germline V gene data show CDR1 as SGDLS and CDR2 as YYNGEE. CDR3 protein: CASSANSPGNTIYF. DNA for the CDR3: TGTGCCAGCAGCGCCAACTCTCCAGGAAACACCATATATTTT.

CDR3: CSVDSETSYNEQFF. In DNA, the CDR3 is TGCAGCGTTGACTCGGAGACCTCCTACAATGAGCAGTTCTTC. The genes are TRBV29-1 and TRBJ2-1; no reliable D call. The CDR3 consists of 14 residues. Germline V gives CDR1 SQVTM, CDR2 ANQGSEA. V dropped 3 bases and J dropped 0 bases, with 9 bases sitting between them.

This clone was observed a single time. The rearrangement uses TRBV29-1 and TRBJ2-1; 10 bases align to TRBD2. Germline CDR1 reads SQVTM; CDR2 reads ANQGSEA. V lost 5 bases to trimming and J lost 4 bases; unmatched junction nucleotides: 17. The CDR3 totals 18 residues. Here the CDR3 DNA reads TGCAGCGTTTCGTCCCCCAAGCGGGAGGGGGGAATTTACAATGAGCAGTTCTTC. This translates into CSVSSPKREGGIYNEQFF.

The chain employs TRBV19 and TRBJ1-6, with 7 bases identical to TRBD1. Trimming cost V 3 bases and J 6 bases; bases outside gene matches: 5. CDR3 length equals 15 residues. From germline, CDR1 is LNHDA and CDR2 SQIVND (reference sequence). CDR3 region: CASSMSGTVNSPLHF. The CDR3 DNA follows: TGTGCCAGTAGTATGTCCGGGACAGTTAATTCACCCCTCCACTTT.

The chain has TRBV5-1 and TRBJ2-1; possible D gene TRBD1, 6 bases. CDR3 length: 16 residues. Germline loops: CDR1 SGHRS, CDR2 YFSETQ. Trimming cost V 2 bases and J 10 bases, with 22 bases left between them. For the CDR3, the DNA is TGCGCCAGCAGCTTCCGAGGGCAGGGGCTACTTCAAGAGCAGTTCTTC. Its protein is CASSFRGQGLLQEQFF.

The sample holds one count of this clone. The V call is TRBV9, the J call TRBJ2-6; 10 bases are shared with TRBD2. The ends lost 4 bases at V and 0 bases at J; junction bases unmatched: 16. Per germline, CDR1 SGDLS and CDR2 YYNGEE. The CDR3 contains 21 residues. The CDR3 DNA reads as TGTGCCAGCAGCCCCCCACTAGCGGGAAGGACCTTTAGCTCTGGGGCCAACGTCCTGACTTTC. Residues: CASSPPLAGRTFSSGANVLTF. Using reference TRBV9 and TRBJ2-6 for the parts outside the CDR3, the full variable domain is DSGVTQTPKHLITATGQRVTLRCSPRSGDLSVYWYQQSLDQGLQFLIQYYNGEERAKGNILERFSAQQFPDLHSELNLSSLELGDSALYFCASSPPLAGRTFSSGANVLTFGAGSRLTVL.

V usage is TRBV7-6 and J usage is TRBJ2-7; 8 nucleotides align to TRBD1. CDR3 length: 14 residues. The trim removed 4 bases at V and 10 bases at J, leaving 12 bases unmatched. The germline V gene has CDR1 SGHVS and CDR2 FNYEAQ. The CDR3 sequence: CASSSYRDRREQYF. As DNA, the CDR3 is TGTGCCAGCAGCTCTTACCGGGACAGGAGGGAACAGTACTTC. The full variable domain, rest sourced from reference TRBV7-6 and TRBJ2-7, is GAGVSQSPRYKVTKRGQDVALRCDPISGHVSLYWYRQALGQGPEFLTYFNYEAQQDKSGLPNDRFSAERPEGSISTLTIQRTEQRDSAMYRCASSSYRDRREQYFGPGTRLTVT.

V gene TRBV12-5 combines with J gene TRBJ1-2; 8 bases map to TRBD1. CDR1 and CDR2 (germline): LGHNT, FRNRAP. After removal of 6 bases from V and 4 bases from J, the junction contained 10 bases not matched to a gene. CDR3 length equals 15 residues. In DNA, the CDR3 is TGTGCTAGTGGCGTCACAGGGGGAAGACTCTATGGCTACACCTTC. Its protein product is CASGVTGGRLYGYTF.

V gene TRBV25-1 combines with J gene TRBJ2-6; 10 nucleotides agree with TRBD1. Looked up from germline, CDR1 is MGHDK and CDR2 is SYGVNS. V shed 5 bases, J shed 1 base, and the junction held 8 bases outside the gene matches. CDR3 length: 18 amino acids. In DNA form, the CDR3 reads TGTGCCAGCAGTCCCCGGACAGGGGGGGGATCTGGGGCCAACGTCCTGACTTTC. It is translated as CASSPRTGGGSGANVLTF.

The genes are TRBV15 and TRBJ2-1; tentative D call: TRBD2 (5 bases). Germline V CDR1 and CDR2: LNHNV, YYDKDF (reference sequence). The CDR3 runs 12 residues. V lost 4 bases and J 10 bases, leaving 11 bases between the germline ends. CDR3 in DNA: TGTGCCACCAGCAAAGAGCGGCTCGAGCAGTTCTTC. Translated, it gives CATSKERLEQFF.

The chain is built from TRBV28 and TRBJ2-7, with D unclear. Between the trimmed V and J ends, which lost 5 bases and 1 base, there was a span of 12 bases. This CDR3 is built from 14 residues. Per the germline V gene, CDR1 is MDHEN and CDR2 is SYDVKM. CDR3 in DNA: TGTGCCAGCAGTCGGCTTTCGACTTCCTACGAGCAGTACTTC. Translation: CASSRLSTSYEQYF.

This clone has a handful of counts. CDR3 in amino acids: CASSSRQTALNYGYTF. The CDR3 DNA is TGTGCCAGCAGCTCCCGACAAACCGCCCTTAACTATGGCTACACCTTC. The chain joins TRBV9 to TRBJ1-2; no firm D call. Trimming pared 4 bases from V and 1 base from J, leaving 17 bases between. CDR1 SGDLS and CDR2 YYNGEE come from the germline V gene. The CDR3 loop spans 16 amino acids.

V gene TRBV7-3 combines with J gene TRBJ2-2; a possible D gene is TRBD1 (5 bases). Looked up from germline, CDR1 is SGHTA and CDR2 is FQGTGA. There are 13 residues in the CDR3. The V end was cut by 5 bases, the J end by 6 bases, with 10 bases between. This CDR3 reads CASSDQQAGELFF. The CDR3 region has the DNA TGTGCCAGCAGCGATCAACAGGCCGGGGAGCTGTTTTTT.

V is TRBV10-3 and J is TRBJ1-5; weak D call: TRBD1 (6 bases). CDR3 size: 15 residues. Looked up from germline, CDR1 is ENHRY and CDR2 is SYGVKD. Trimming took 2 bases from V and 0 from J, leaving 8 bases between them. The CDR3 nucleotides read TGTGCCATCAGTGAGGACAGGAGTAGCAATCAGCCCCAGCATTTT. Translating gives CAISEDRSSNQPQHF.

This sequence joins TRBV28 and TRBJ1-1; 8 positions match TRBD1. This CDR3 is 15 amino acids long. J lost 1 base, V lost 7 bases, and 8 bases had no gene match. Looked up from germline, CDR1 is MDHEN and CDR2 is SYDVKM. CDR3 sequence (DNA): TGTGCCAGCATCCCCAGTGACAGGGGGAACACTGAAGCTTTCTTT. Translation gives CASIPSDRGNTEAFF.

This clone turned up a few times. This chain links TRBV7-3 with TRBJ2-1; a weak D match, TRBD2 (7 bases). Deletions cut 2 bases from V and 3 bases from J, with 14 bases between. The CDR3 length is 16 residues. Germline CDR1 is SGHTA and CDR2 is FQGTGA. The CDR3, as DNA: TGTGCCAGCAGCTTATTAGGGGGAGGGTTCTACAATGAGCAGTTCTTC. As protein: CASSLLGGGFYNEQFF.

The chain employs TRBV5-6 and TRBJ1-1; 7 nucleotides align to TRBD1. Germline V lookup: CDR1 SGHDT, CDR2 YYEEEE. CDR3 size: 15 residues. The J segment lost 1 base and the V segment lost 4 bases, leaving 7 bases of the junction unmatched. The CDR3 sequence is CASSTRQGRNTEAFF. The CDR3 DNA reads as TGTGCCAGCAGCACCCGACAGGGAAGGAACACTGAAGCTTTCTTT.

The V gene is TRBV6-1, the J gene TRBJ2-7, with 7 bases matching TRBD2. After removal of 3 bases from V and 4 bases from J, the junction contained 9 bases not matched to a gene. The germline CDR1 and CDR2 sequences are MNHNS and SASEGT. This CDR3 has 15 amino acids. CDR3 sequence reads: CASSEGTGGGYEQYF. The CDR3 bases are TGTGCCAGCAGTGAGGGGACGGGAGGAGGTTACGAGCAGTACTTC.

This clone was observed a single time. V and J are TRBV7-2 and TRBJ1-5; possibly TRBD1 for D (6 bases). Trimming left V 5 bases short and J 9 bases short, with 20 bases between. Germline values: CDR1 SGHTA, CDR2 FQGNSA. CDR3 length equals 15 residues. The CDR3 spells CASSGRPTGTGPQHF. In DNA, the CDR3 is TGTGCCAGCAGCGGACGACCTACAGGGACGGGGCCCCAGCATTTT.

The chain has TRBV5-1 and TRBJ2-1, with D possibly TRBD1 on 5 matching bases. Trimming pared 0 bases from V and 8 bases from J, leaving 12 bases between. Germline V gene data show CDR1 as SGHRS and CDR2 as YFSETQ. This CDR3 has 14 amino acids. Here the CDR3 reads CASSLAGWTDEQFF. CDR3 sequence (DNA): TGCGCCAGCAGCTTGGCAGGGTGGACCGATGAGCAGTTCTTC.

The CDR3 coding sequence is TGTGCCAGCAGCGTAGAGCTCCCCCGGCTAGCGGGGGCCCCGAACACCGGGGAGCTGTTTTTT. As protein: CASSVELPRLAGAPNTGELFF. The rearrangement joins TRBV9 to TRBJ2-2; 10 nucleotides agree with TRBD2. V trimming: 0 bases; J trimming: 0 bases; junction bases outside the gene matches: 14. CDR1 SGDLS and CDR2 YYNGEE come from the germline V gene. CDR3 length: 21 residues. The full variable domain, completed using reference TRBV9 and TRBJ2-2, is DSGVTQTPKHLITATGQRVTLRCSPRSGDLSVYWYQQSLDQGLQFLIQYYNGEERAKGNILERFSAQQFPDLHSELNLSSLELGDSALYFCASSVELPRLAGAPNTGELFFGEGSRLTVL.